The following is a T cell receptor beta chain sequence with its context. This sample was included in a study of tumor and adjacent non-tumor tissue in lung cancer. The template was RNA from unsorted bulk tissue. The normal lung tissue was taken more than 3 cm from the tumor edge. V lost 1 base and J lost 18, with 22 bases in between. The CDR3 sequence is 15 residues long. Germline assignment: CDR1 MNHNS and CDR2 SASEGT. A modified ARM-PCR protocol with three rounds of nested PCR amplified TCRbeta. In TCRdb, the multiplex PCR reads were re-called with MiXCR into one record per CDR3 protein. The top ten clones hold roughly half of a sample with roughly 75,000 distinct CDR3 sequences, about 82% of them seen once.

This TCR came from a man aged 55 to 70 with non-small cell lung cancer. The specimen was distant non-tumor lung tissue. The chain joins TRBV6-1 to TRBJ2-6; possibly TRBD1 for D (5 bases). The CDR3 loop is CASSEDSSGANVPTF. As DNA, the CDR3 is TGTGCCAGCAGTGAAGACAGCTCTGGGGCCAACGTACCGACTTTC.